This T cell receptor (beta chain) is from a study of T cells after yellow fever vaccination. Study-level information: Preparation of fractions with low cell numbers was performed using SMART-Seq v4 Ultra Low Input.

TCRdb re-analysed the 5' RACE reads in MiXCR, keeping a single row per CDR3 protein. The table records 610,000 or so distinct CDR3 sequences, approximately 13% of them present only once. Whole-study findings and limits: Peak timing came faster in the weaker secondary response, day 5 versus 15. In FACS-sorted repertoires, abundant clonotypes from the bulk population could appear as contaminants. Reappearance after the booster was seen for most primary-vaccination clones, at 95% to 96% CD4 and 75% to 90% CD8.

Note on this clonotype: No antigen is known for it.

CDR1 LGHNA and CDR2 YSLEER come from the germline V gene. The V gene lost 0 bases and the J gene lost 2 bases, with 11 bases spanning the gap. This CDR3 is 16 amino acids long. The TCR was taken from a man aged 25-45 years who received the YFV17D yellow fever vaccine. Sequencing used PBMCs, obtained on the day of the yellow fever booster vaccination. V is TRBV4-3 and J is TRBJ2-1; D not certain. The CDR3: CASSQESLPAYNEQFF. The CDR3 nucleotides read TGCGCCAGCAGCCAAGAATCCCTTCCCGCCTACAATGAGCAGTTCTTC.